This TCR beta chain was obtained from a study of T cells in Graves' hyperthyroidism and ophthalmopathy. Study-level information: Pretreatment peripheral blood was obtained at initial diagnosis.

On this clonotype itself: One junction end does not reproduce the germline sequence, and a read error may be involved.

This sample holds PBMCs from 10 ml fresh peripheral blood. RNA transcripts gave rise to amplified TCR beta CDR3 regions. HTBI primers drove first-round RT-PCR of the TCR CDR3. TCRdb redid the calling of the multiplex PCR reads with MiXCR, one entry per CDR3 protein. The table records hundreds of thousands of distinct CDR3 sequences, around 16% of them present only once. Germline CDR1 reads MRHNA; CDR2 reads SNTAGT. This CDR3 has 15 amino acids. The chain carries TRBV6-4 and TRBJ2-1, with D maybe TRBD2 (6 bases). The sequence came from a woman aged 40-49 years with Graves' ophthalmopathy. The sample was blood. In DNA form, the CDR3 reads TGTGCCGGCAGTGACTTGGCGGGGCCCTACAATGAGCAGTTCTTC. Protein product: CAGSDLAGPYNEQFF.